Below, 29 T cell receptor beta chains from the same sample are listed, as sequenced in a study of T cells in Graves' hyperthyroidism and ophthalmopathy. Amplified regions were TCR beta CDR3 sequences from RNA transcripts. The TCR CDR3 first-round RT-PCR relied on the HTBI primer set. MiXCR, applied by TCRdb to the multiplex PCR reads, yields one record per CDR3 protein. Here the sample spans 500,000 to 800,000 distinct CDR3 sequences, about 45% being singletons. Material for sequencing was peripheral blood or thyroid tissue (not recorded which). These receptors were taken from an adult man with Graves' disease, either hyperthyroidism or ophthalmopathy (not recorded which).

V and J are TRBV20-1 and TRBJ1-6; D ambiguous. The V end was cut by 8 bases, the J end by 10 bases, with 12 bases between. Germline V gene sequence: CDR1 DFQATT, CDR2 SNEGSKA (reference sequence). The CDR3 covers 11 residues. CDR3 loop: CSRRLVSPLHF. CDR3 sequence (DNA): TGCAGTCGTCGGTTGGTGTCACCCCTCCACTTT.

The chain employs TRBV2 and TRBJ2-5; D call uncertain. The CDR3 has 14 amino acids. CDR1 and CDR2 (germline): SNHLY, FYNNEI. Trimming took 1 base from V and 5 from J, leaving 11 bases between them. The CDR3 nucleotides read TGTGCCAGCAGTGAAGGACGGTCACAGGAGACCCAGTACTTC. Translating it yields CASSEGRSQETQYF.

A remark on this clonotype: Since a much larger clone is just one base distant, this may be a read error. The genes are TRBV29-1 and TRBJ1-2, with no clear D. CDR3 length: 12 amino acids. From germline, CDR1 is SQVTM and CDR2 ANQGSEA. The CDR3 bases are TGCAGCCTTGAAGGAATTGAGTATGGCTACACCTTC. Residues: CSLEGIEYGYTF. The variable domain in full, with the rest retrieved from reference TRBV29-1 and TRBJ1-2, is SAVISQKPSRDICQRGTSLTIQCQVDSQVTMMFWYRQQPGQSLTLIATANQGSEATYESGFVIDKFPISRPNLTFSTLTVSNMSPEDSSIYLCSLEGIEYGYTFGSGTRLTVV.

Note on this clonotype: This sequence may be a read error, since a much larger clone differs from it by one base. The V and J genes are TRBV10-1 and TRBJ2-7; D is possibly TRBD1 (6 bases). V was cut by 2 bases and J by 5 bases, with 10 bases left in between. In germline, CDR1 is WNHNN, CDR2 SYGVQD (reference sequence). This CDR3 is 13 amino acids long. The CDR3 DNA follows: TGCGCCAGCAGTGAGGAGGGACACGACGAGCAGTACTTC. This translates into CASSEEGHDEQYF.

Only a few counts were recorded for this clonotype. CDR3 in amino acids: CATKRGEIIRTPPSYEQYF. CDR3 nucleotides: TGTGCCACCAAAAGGGGGGAAATAATCCGGACACCCCCCTCCTACGAGCAGTACTTC. This rearrangement joins TRBV24-1 to TRBJ2-7; D is tentatively TRBD1 or TRBD2 (6 bases each). Trimming pared 8 bases from V and 0 bases from J, leaving 28 bases between. The germline gives CDR1 KGHDR, CDR2 SFDVKD. This CDR3 is 19 amino acids long.

CDR3 region: CASSDRAGQPLHF. As DNA, the CDR3 is TGTGCCAGCTCCGACAGGGCGGGTCAGCCCCTCCACTTT. The chain has TRBV7-3 and TRBJ1-6; 7 nucleotides line up with TRBD1. Per germline, CDR1 SGHTA and CDR2 FQGTGA. V dropped 8 bases and J dropped 13; count of bases not matched to a gene: 11. CDR3 length: 13 residues.

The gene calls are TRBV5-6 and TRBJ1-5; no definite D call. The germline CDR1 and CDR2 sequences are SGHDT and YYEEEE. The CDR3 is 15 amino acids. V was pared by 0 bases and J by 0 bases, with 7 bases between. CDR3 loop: CASSLGMNSNQPQHF. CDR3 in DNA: TGTGCCAGCAGCTTGGGGATGAATAGCAATCAGCCCCAGCATTTT. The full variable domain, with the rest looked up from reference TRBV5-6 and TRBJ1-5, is DAGVTQSPTHLIKTRGQQVTLRCSPKSGHDTVSWYQQALGQGPQFIFQYYEEEERQRGNFPDRFSGHQFPNYSSELNVNALLLGDSALYLCASSLGMNSNQPQHFGDGTRLSIL.

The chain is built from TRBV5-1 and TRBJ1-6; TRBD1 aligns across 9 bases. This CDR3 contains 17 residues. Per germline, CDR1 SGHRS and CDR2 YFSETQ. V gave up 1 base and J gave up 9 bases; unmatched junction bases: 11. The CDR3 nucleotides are TGCGCCAGCAGCTTGACCTCCGGGACAGGGTCGTGTTCACCCCTCCACTTT. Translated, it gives CASSLTSGTGSCSPLHF.

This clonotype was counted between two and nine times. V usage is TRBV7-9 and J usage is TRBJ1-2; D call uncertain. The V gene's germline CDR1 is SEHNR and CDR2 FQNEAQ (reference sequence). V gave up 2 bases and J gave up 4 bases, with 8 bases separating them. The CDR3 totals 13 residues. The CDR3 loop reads CASSLIQLYGYTF. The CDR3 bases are TGTGCCAGCAGCTTAATACAGCTCTATGGCTACACCTTC.

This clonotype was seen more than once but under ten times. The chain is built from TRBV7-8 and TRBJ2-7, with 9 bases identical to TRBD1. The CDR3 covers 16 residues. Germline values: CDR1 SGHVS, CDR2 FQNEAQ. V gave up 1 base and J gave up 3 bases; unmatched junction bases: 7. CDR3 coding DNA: TGTGCCAGCAGCTTAGGAGGGACAGGGCCGCTCTACGAGCAGTACTTC. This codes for CASSLGGTGPLYEQYF. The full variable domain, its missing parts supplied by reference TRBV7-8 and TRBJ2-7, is GAGVSQSPRYKVAKRGQDVALRCDPISGHVSLFWYQQALGQGPEFLTYFQNEAQLDKSGLPSDRFFAERPEGSVSTLKIQRTQQEDSAVYLCASSLGGTGPLYEQYFGPGTRLTVT.

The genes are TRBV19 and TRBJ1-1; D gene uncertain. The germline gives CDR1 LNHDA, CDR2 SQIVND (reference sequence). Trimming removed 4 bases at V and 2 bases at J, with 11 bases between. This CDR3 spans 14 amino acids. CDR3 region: CASSTGLSNTEAFF. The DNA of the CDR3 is TGTGCCAGTAGTACTGGACTGAGTAACACTGAAGCTTTCTTT. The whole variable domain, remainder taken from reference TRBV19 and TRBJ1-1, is DGGITQSPKYLFRKEGQNVTLSCEQNLNHDAMYWYRQDPGQGLRLIYYSQIVNDFQKGDIAEGYSVSREKKESFPLTVTSAQKNPTAFYLCASSTGLSNTEAFFGQGTRLTVV.

The CDR3 nucleotides read TGTGCCAGCAGCTTTGAGGGAGGGGACAGAGTAAATTCACCCCTCCACTTT. Its translation is CASSFEGGDRVNSPLHF. The chain combines TRBV7-4 with TRBJ1-6, with 7 bases lining up with TRBD1. The CDR3 length is 17 residues. Germline trimming cut 3 bases from V and 7 bases from J; bases unmatched to any gene: 12. Germline values: CDR1 SGHVT, CDR2 SQSDAQ.

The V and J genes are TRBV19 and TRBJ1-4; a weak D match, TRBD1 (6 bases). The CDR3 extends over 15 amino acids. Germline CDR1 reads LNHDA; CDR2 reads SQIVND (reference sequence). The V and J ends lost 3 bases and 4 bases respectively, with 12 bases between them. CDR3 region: CASSISGQLNEKLFF. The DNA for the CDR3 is TGTGCCAGTAGTATTAGCGGACAGCTTAATGAAAAACTGTTTTTT.

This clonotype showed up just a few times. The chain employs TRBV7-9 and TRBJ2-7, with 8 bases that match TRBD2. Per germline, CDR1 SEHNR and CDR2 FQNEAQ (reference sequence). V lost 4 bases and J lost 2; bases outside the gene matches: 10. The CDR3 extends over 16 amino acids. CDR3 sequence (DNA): TGTGCCAGCAGCTCCCCGGTGACTAGCGCAACCTACGAGCAGTACTTC. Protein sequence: CASSSPVTSATYEQYF.

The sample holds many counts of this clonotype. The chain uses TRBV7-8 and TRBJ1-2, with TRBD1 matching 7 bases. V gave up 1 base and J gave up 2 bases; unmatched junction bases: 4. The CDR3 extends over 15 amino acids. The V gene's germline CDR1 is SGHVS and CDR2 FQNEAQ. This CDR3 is CASSLGLGQNYGYTF. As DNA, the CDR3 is TGTGCCAGCAGCTTAGGGCTGGGACAGAACTATGGCTACACCTTC.

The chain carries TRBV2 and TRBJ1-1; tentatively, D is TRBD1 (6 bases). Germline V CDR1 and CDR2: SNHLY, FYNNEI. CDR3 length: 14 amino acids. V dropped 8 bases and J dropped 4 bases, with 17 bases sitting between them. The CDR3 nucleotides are TGTGCCAGCGGTAGAGAGGGGGTAGGCACTGAAGCTTTCTTT. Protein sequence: CASGREGVGTEAFF. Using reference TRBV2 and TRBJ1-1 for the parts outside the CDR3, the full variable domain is EPEVTQTPSHQVTQMGQEVILRCVPISNHLYFYWYRQILGQKVEFLVSFYNNEISEKSEIFDDQFSVERPDGSNFTLKIRSTKLEDSAMYFCASGREGVGTEAFFGQGTRLTVV.

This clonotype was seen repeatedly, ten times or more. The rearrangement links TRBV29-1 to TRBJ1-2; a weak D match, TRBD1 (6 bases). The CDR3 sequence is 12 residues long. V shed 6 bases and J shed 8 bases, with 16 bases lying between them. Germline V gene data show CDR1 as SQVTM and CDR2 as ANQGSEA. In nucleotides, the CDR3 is TGCAGCGTCTGGGACACCGGTTGGGGCTACACCTTC. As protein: CSVWDTGWGYTF.

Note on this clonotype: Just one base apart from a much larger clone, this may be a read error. CDR3 amino acids: CASRRGQGEGGYTF. As DNA, the CDR3 is TGTGCCAGCAGGCGGGGACAGGGGGAGGGTGGCTACACCTTC. The rearrangement links TRBV2 to TRBJ1-2; 11 bases are shared with TRBD1. CDR3 length: 14 amino acids. Germline V lookup: CDR1 SNHLY, CDR2 FYNNEI. Germline trimming cut 6 bases from V and 7 bases from J; bases unmatched to any gene: 7.

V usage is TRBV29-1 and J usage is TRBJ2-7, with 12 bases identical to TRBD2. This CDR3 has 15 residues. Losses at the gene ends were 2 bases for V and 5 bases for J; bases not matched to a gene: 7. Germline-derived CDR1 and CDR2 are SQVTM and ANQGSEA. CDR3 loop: CSVEFQTSGRHEQYF. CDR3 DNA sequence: TGCAGCGTTGAATTCCAGACTAGCGGGAGACACGAGCAGTACTTC.

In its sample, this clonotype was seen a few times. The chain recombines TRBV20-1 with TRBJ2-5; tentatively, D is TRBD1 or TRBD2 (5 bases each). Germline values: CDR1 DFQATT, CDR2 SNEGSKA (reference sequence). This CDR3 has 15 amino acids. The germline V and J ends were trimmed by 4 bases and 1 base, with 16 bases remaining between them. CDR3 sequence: CSATGTVIFQETQYF. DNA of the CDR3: TGCAGTGCTACCGGGACGGTTATATTCCAAGAGACCCAGTACTTC.

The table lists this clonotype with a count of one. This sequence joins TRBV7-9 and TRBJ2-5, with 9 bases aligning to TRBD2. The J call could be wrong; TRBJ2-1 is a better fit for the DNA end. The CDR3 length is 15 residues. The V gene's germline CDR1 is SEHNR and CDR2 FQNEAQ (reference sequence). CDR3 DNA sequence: TGTGCCAGCAGCTTGGGGACTAGCCGCTACAATGAGCAGTTCTTC. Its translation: CASSLGTSRYNEQFF.

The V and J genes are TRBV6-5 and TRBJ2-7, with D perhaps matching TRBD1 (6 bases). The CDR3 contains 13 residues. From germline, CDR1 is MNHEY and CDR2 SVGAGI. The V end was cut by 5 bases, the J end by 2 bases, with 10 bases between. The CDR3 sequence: CASSAGTPYEQYF. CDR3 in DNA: TGTGCCAGCAGTGCTGGGACACCCTACGAGCAGTACTTC.

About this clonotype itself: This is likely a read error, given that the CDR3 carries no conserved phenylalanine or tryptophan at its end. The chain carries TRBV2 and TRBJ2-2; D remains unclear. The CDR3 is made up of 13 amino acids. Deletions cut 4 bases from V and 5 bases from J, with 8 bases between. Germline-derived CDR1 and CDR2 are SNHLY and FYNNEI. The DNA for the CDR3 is TGTGCCAGCAGTGGCGGACGGACCGGGGAGCTGTTTTCT. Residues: CASSGGRTGELFS.

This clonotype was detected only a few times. CDR3 region: CASSQWTGTYEKLFF. The CDR3 DNA is TGTGCCAGCAGCCAATGGACAGGGACTTACGAAAAACTGTTTTTT. The chain joins TRBV14 to TRBJ1-4; TRBD1 matches 8 bases. The CDR3 consists of 15 residues. After removal of 2 bases from V and 8 bases from J, the junction contained 7 bases not matched to a gene. Germline-derived CDR1 and CDR2 are SGHDN and FVKESK.

CDR3 DNA sequence: TGCGCCAGCAGCCAAGATCCTAGCATCGGGCAGGCCGGCTACACCTTC. Its protein product is CASSQDPSIGQAGYTF. This sequence joins TRBV4-1 and TRBJ1-2, with unresolved D. The CDR3 extends over 16 amino acids. The ends were cut back, 0 bases at V and 8 bases at J, with 19 bases in the middle. Germline values: CDR1 MGHRA, CDR2 YSYEKL.

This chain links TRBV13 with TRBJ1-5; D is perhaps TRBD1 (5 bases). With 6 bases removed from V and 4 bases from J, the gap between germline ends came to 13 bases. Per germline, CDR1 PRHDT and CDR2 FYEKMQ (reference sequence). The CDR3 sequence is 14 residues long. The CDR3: CASSGGTANQPQHF. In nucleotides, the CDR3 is TGTGCCAGCAGTGGCGGGACGGCAAATCAGCCCCAGCATTTT.

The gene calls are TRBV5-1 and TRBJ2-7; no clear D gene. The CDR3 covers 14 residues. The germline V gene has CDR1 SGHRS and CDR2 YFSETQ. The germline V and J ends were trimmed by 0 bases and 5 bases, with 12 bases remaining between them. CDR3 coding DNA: TGCGCCAGCAGCTTGGTCCTGGGGAACGACGAGCAGTACTTC. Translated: CASSLVLGNDEQYF.

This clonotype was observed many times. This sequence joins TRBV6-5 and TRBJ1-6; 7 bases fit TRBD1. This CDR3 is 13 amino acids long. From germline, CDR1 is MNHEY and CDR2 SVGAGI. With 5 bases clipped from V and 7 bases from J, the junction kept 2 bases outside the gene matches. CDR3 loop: CASSGDSNSPLHF. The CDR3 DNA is TGTGCCAGCAGTGGGGACAGCAATTCACCCCTCCACTTT.

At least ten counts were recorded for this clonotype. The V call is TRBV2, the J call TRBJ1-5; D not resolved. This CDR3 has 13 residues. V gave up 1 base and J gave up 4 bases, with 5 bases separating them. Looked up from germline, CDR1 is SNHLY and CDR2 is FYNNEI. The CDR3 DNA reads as TGTGCCAGCAGTGAAGGTCGGAATCAGCCCCAGCATTTT. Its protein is CASSEGRNQPQHF.